What follows are 30 T cell receptor beta chains derived from one specimen sequenced in a study of shared clonotypes between healthy human individuals. Clones were sequenced by immunoSEQ multiplex PCR, and TCRdb holds only the in-frame ones, with some missing. Of some 600,000 clones in the sample, approximately 96% were seen once. Naive CD8 isolation took CD45RO-negative cells positively selected for CCR7 and excluded terminally differentiated effector memory CD45RA+ cells. The source material was naive CD8+ T cells sorted from blood. These receptors were collected from a woman in her 30s in good health.

With respect to this clone: The sample contains more than one DNA sequence encoding this CDR3. The chain employs TRBV27 and TRBJ2-7; D possibly corresponds to TRBD1 (6 bases). This CDR3 comprises 13 residues. V was trimmed by 0 bases and J by 3 bases, leaving 6 bases between them. Per the germline V gene, CDR1 is MNHEY and CDR2 is SMNVEV (reference sequence). DNA of the CDR3: TGTGCCAGCAGTTTATCGGACAGCTACGAGCAGTACTTC. This encodes CASSLSDSYEQYF.

The chain is built from TRBV28 and TRBJ2-7; 8 bases are a match to TRBD2. Trimming at V came to 2 bases and at J to 4 bases, leaving 7 bases not matched to a gene. Germline values: CDR1 MDHEN, CDR2 SYDVKM. This CDR3 is built from 15 residues. CDR3 loop: CASSLQREGDYEQYF. The DNA of the CDR3 is TGTGCCAGCAGTTTACAACGGGAGGGGGATTACGAGCAGTACTTC.

This clone was found once. The chain combines TRBV15 with TRBJ1-5; D is perhaps TRBD1 (5 bases). This CDR3 has 14 residues. V was cut by 4 bases and J by 3 bases, with 10 bases left in between. Germline V gives CDR1 LNHNV, CDR2 YYDKDF (reference sequence). The CDR3 bases are TGTGCCACCAGCATTGGACAATTCAATCAGCCCCAGCATTTT. Protein product: CATSIGQFNQPQHF.

This chain links TRBV27 with TRBJ1-5, with D possibly TRBD1 on 5 matching bases. The CDR3 has 15 amino acids. V was trimmed by 7 bases and J by 0 bases, leaving 13 bases between them. CDR1 is MNHEY, CDR2 SMNVEV, per germline (reference sequence). The CDR3 reads CASKPDQGSNQPQHF. CDR3 nucleotide sequence: TGTGCCAGCAAGCCGGATCAGGGTAGCAATCAGCCCCAGCATTTT.

The gene calls are TRBV6-1 and TRBJ2-5; 12 positions match TRBD2. CDR1 and CDR2 (germline): MNHNS, SASEGT. V lost 7 bases and J lost 0; bases outside the gene matches: 3. This CDR3 spans 15 amino acids. CDR3: CASTGTSGYQETQYF. DNA of the CDR3: TGTGCCAGCACCGGGACTAGCGGGTACCAAGAGACCCAGTACTTC.

This clone was seen a single time. The chain uses TRBV6-5 and TRBJ1-2; 8 bases fit TRBD1. Germline CDR1 reads MNHEY; CDR2 reads SVGAGI. The length of the CDR3 is 14 residues. Trimming removed 0 bases from V and 5 bases from J; junction bases left unmatched: 2. DNA for the CDR3: TGTGCCAGCAGTTACTCGAACAGGGGGTATGGCTACACCTTC. It encodes CASSYSNRGYGYTF.

The chain combines TRBV27 with TRBJ2-5, with TRBD2 matching 10 bases. J was trimmed by 1 base and V by 9 bases; bases with no gene match: 11. Germline assignment: CDR1 MNHEY and CDR2 SMNVEV (reference sequence). CDR3 size: 16 residues. The CDR3 sequence: CASWASGSGIQETQYF. DNA for the CDR3: TGTGCCAGTTGGGCTAGCGGGAGCGGAATCCAAGAGACCCAGTACTTC.

Written as DNA, the CDR3 is TGTGCCAGCAGCGAGGCTCGGACTAGCGGGACTTCCTACAATGAGCAGTTCTTC. Encoded protein: CASSEARTSGTSYNEQFF. The rearrangement links TRBV9 to TRBJ2-1, with 12 bases matching TRBD2. Per the germline V gene, CDR1 is SGDLS and CDR2 is YYNGEE. The J segment lost 1 base and the V segment lost 3 bases, leaving 8 bases of the junction unmatched. This CDR3 is built from 18 residues.

This clone occurred once. V and J are TRBV5-6 and TRBJ2-6; 10 bases line up with TRBD1. The CDR3 is 19 amino acids. Trimming cost V 0 bases and J 2 bases; bases outside gene matches: 8. The germline V gene has CDR1 SGHDT and CDR2 YYEEEE. CDR3 in DNA: TGTGCCAGCAGCTTGGGACAGGGGGCGAGTCCTACTGGGGCCAACGTCCTGACTTTC. Its translation is CASSLGQGASPTGANVLTF. Full variable domain (rest looked up from reference TRBV5-6 and TRBJ2-6): DAGVTQSPTHLIKTRGQQVTLRCSPKSGHDTVSWYQQALGQGPQFIFQYYEEEERQRGNFPDRFSGHQFPNYSSELNVNALLLGDSALYLCASSLGQGASPTGANVLTFGAGSRLTVL.

The chain combines TRBV27 with TRBJ1-1; D may be TRBD1 (6 bases). Looked up from germline, CDR1 is MNHEY and CDR2 is SMNVEV (reference sequence). Trimming left V 0 bases short and J 5 bases short, with 13 bases between. The CDR3 covers 15 residues. The CDR3 region has the DNA TGTGCCAGCAGTTTATCCCAGGGGTTCGGAACTGAAGCTTTCTTT. Translation gives CASSLSQGFGTEAFF.

The chain couples TRBV28 to TRBJ1-5; possibly TRBD1 for D (6 bases). The CDR3 runs 14 residues. Trimming shortened V by 5 bases and J by 6 bases, and 14 bases separated the two germline ends. Germline CDR1 MDHEN, CDR2 SYDVKM. The CDR3 DNA is TGTGCCAGCAGTCGGGGGCGGACAGTTCAGCCCCAGCATTTT. Its translation is CASSRGRTVQPQHF.

The chain couples TRBV5-1 to TRBJ1-1; D gene ambiguous. Deletions cut 4 bases from V and 5 bases from J, with 9 bases between. The CDR3 loop spans 12 amino acids. Per germline, CDR1 SGHRS and CDR2 YFSETQ. CDR3 protein: CASSPPSTEAFF. Written as DNA, the CDR3 is TGCGCCAGCAGCCCCCCGTCGACTGAAGCTTTCTTT.

This clone came up once. This chain links TRBV11-2 with TRBJ1-2; possibly TRBD1 for D (5 bases). V dropped 4 bases and J dropped 8 bases, with 29 bases sitting between them. Germline loops: CDR1 SGHAT, CDR2 FQNNGV. This CDR3 is built from 18 residues. For the CDR3, the DNA is TGTGCCAGCAGCTCGACCGGGACGGCCTCCCACCTACTATGGGGCTACACCTTC. Translation: CASSSTGTASHLLWGYTF.

The chain joins TRBV6-1 to TRBJ1-5; D remains ambiguous. Per the germline V gene, CDR1 is MNHNS and CDR2 is SASEGT. The CDR3 is 18 amino acids. V was trimmed by 0 bases and J by 1 base, leaving 16 bases between them. The CDR3: CASSEAGIVALSNQPQHF. The CDR3 coding sequence is TGTGCCAGCAGTGAAGCAGGGATCGTAGCATTAAGCAATCAGCCCCAGCATTTT.

This clone appeared once. The gene calls are TRBV28 and TRBJ2-7; tentative D call: TRBD1 (5 bases). Germline V gene lookup returns CDR1 MDHEN and CDR2 SYDVKM. The ends were cut back, 3 bases at V and 0 bases at J, with 12 bases in the middle. The CDR3 spans 15 residues. Here the CDR3 DNA reads TGTGCCAGCAGTTTCGAAGCCGGACACTCCTACGAGCAGTACTTC. Translated: CASSFEAGHSYEQYF.

This rearrangement joins TRBV2 to TRBJ2-7; 8 bases are a match to TRBD1. Germline V gene lookup returns CDR1 SNHLY and CDR2 FYNNEI. Losses at the gene ends were 8 bases for V and 0 bases for J; bases not matched to a gene: 3. This CDR3 is built from 13 residues. In DNA form, the CDR3 reads TGTGCCAGCGGGGGACAGGTCTCCTACGAGCAGTACTTC. This sequence encodes CASGGQVSYEQYF.

The chain uses TRBV29-1 and TRBJ1-4; D unclear. Germline CDR1 SQVTM, CDR2 ANQGSEA. This CDR3 region has 13 residues. Trimming stripped 7 bases from V and 4 bases from J, with 13 bases between. The CDR3 DNA reads TGCAGCGCAATGGGCGGGGTTAATGAAAAACTGTTTTTT. It specifies CSAMGGVNEKLFF.

The chain combines TRBV29-1 with TRBJ2-3, with TRBD1 identical over 8 bases. The CDR3 has 16 residues. Germline lookup yields CDR1 SQVTM and CDR2 ANQGSEA. V trimming: 6 bases; J trimming: 6 bases; junction bases outside the gene matches: 17. CDR3 coding DNA: TGCAGCGTCGCCGGCCGGGACAGGTGGGCTGAGGATACGCAGTATTTT. As protein: CSVAGRDRWAEDTQYF.

CDR3 DNA: TGTGCCAGTAGTCATACCTGGGACTTACGGAACACTGAAGCTTTCTTT. This codes for CASSHTWDLRNTEAFF. The V and J genes are TRBV19 and TRBJ1-1; tentatively, D is TRBD1 (5 bases). Trimming shortened V by 5 bases and J by 1 base, and 17 bases separated the two germline ends. Germline CDR1 reads LNHDA; CDR2 reads SQIVND (reference sequence). CDR3 length: 16 amino acids.

V is TRBV27 and J is TRBJ1-5; TRBD1 aligns across 7 bases. CDR3 length: 14 amino acids. The germline V gene encodes CDR1 MNHEY and CDR2 SMNVEV (reference sequence). The trim removed 0 bases at V and 7 bases at J, leaving 3 bases unmatched. CDR3 sequence: CASSLSQGDQPQHF. CDR3 bases: TGTGCCAGCAGTTTATCTCAGGGGGACCAGCCCCAGCATTTT.

The chain uses TRBV9 and TRBJ2-1, with unresolved D. CDR3 size: 12 residues. V was cut by 0 bases and J by 8 bases, with 6 bases left in between. Germline loops: CDR1 SGDLS, CDR2 YYNGEE. CDR3 DNA sequence: TGTGCCAGCAGCGTAGGAAACGATGAGCAGTTCTTC. This translates into CASSVGNDEQFF.

The V call is TRBV7-2, the J call TRBJ2-3, with TRBD1 matching 9 bases. Germline-derived CDR1 and CDR2 are SGHTA and FQGNSA. V gave up 6 bases and J gave up 3 bases; unmatched junction bases: 7. The CDR3 runs to 15 residues. The CDR3 is CASRDRGGKTDTQYF. Written as DNA, the CDR3 is TGTGCCAGCAGGGACAGGGGCGGGAAGACAGATACGCAGTATTTT.

In its sample, this clone was seen once. This sequence joins TRBV5-1 and TRBJ1-2; D might be TRBD1 (6 bases). There are 11 residues in the CDR3. Trimming left V 4 bases short and J 8 bases short, with 9 bases between. Germline CDR1 reads SGHRS; CDR2 reads YFSETQ. The CDR3 spells CASSQGIGYTF. CDR3 nucleotides: TGCGCCAGCAGCCAGGGGATAGGCTACACCTTC.

This sequence joins TRBV19 and TRBJ2-5, with unresolved D. V was shortened by 6 bases and J by 3 bases, with 14 bases between the two germline ends. The CDR3 runs 14 residues. Germline assignment: CDR1 LNHDA and CDR2 SQIVND (reference sequence). CDR3 bases: TGTGCCAGTAGCACCCAAAGGGCAGAAGAGACCCAGTACTTC. Amino acid sequence: CASSTQRAEETQYF.

The chain recombines TRBV5-1 with TRBJ2-7; 7 bases line up with TRBD1. J was trimmed by 2 bases and V by 4 bases; bases with no gene match: 6. The CDR3 covers 14 residues. The germline CDR1 and CDR2 sequences are SGHRS and YFSETQ. The CDR3 is CASSRTTGTYEQYF. In nucleotides, the CDR3 is TGCGCCAGCAGCCGGACGACAGGGACCTACGAGCAGTACTTC.

The chain uses TRBV19 and TRBJ2-1; TRBD2 matches 7 bases. This CDR3 comprises 15 residues. V lost 3 bases, J lost 6 bases, and 8 bases stayed unmatched. The germline gives CDR1 LNHDA, CDR2 SQIVND (reference sequence). CDR3 sequence: CASSMMAGAANEQFF. The DNA for the CDR3 is TGTGCCAGTAGTATGATGGCGGGAGCGGCCAATGAGCAGTTCTTC. Variable domain in full (rest from reference TRBV19 and TRBJ2-1): DGGITQSPKYLFRKEGQNVTLSCEQNLNHDAMYWYRQDPGQGLRLIYYSQIVNDFQKGDIAEGYSVSREKKESFPLTVTSAQKNPTAFYLCASSMMAGAANEQFFGPGTRLTVL.

This rearrangement joins TRBV19 to TRBJ2-2; D not certain. V was shortened by 6 bases and J by 6 bases, with 14 bases between the two germline ends. Looked up from germline, CDR1 is LNHDA and CDR2 is SQIVND (reference sequence). CDR3 size: 14 residues. In nucleotides, the CDR3 is TGTGCCAGTAGCTTCTATCCCCGGTCCGGGGAGCTGTTTTTT. It codes for CASSFYPRSGELFF.

Here the CDR3 reads CASSRWLADSGANVLTF. For the CDR3, the DNA is TGTGCCAGCAGCCGATGGCTAGCCGACTCTGGGGCCAACGTCCTGACTTTC. The chain couples TRBV27 to TRBJ2-6; D perhaps matches TRBD2 (5 bases). This CDR3 is 17 amino acids long. Trimming left V 6 bases short and J 0 bases short, with 15 bases between. In germline, CDR1 is MNHEY, CDR2 SMNVEV (reference sequence). Full variable domain (rest looked up from reference TRBV27 and TRBJ2-6): EAQVTQNPRYLITVTGKKLTVTCSQNMNHEYMSWYRQDPGLGLRQIYYSMNVEVTDKGDVPEGYKVSRKEKRNFPLILESPSPNQTSLYFCASSRWLADSGANVLTFGAGSRLTVL.

This sequence joins TRBV28 and TRBJ2-7; 9 bases are a match to TRBD2. The V segment lost 6 bases and the J segment 2 bases; nucleotides outside the gene matches: 5. In germline, CDR1 is MDHEN, CDR2 SYDVKM. The CDR3 contains 14 residues. The DNA for the CDR3 is TGTGCCAGCAGCGGACTAGCGAGTCCCTACGAGCAGTACTTC. Its protein is CASSGLASPYEQYF.

The chain couples TRBV5-6 to TRBJ1-2; possibly TRBD1 for D (6 bases). V was cut by 6 bases and J by 8 bases, with 14 bases left in between. Germline V CDR1 and CDR2: SGHDT, YYEEEE. The CDR3 totals 12 residues. The CDR3: CASTIGGAGYTF. DNA of the CDR3: TGTGCCAGCACGATCGGGGGGGCCGGCTACACCTTC.